The rows below give T cell receptor beta chains drawn from one sample of a study of blood T cell repertoires in COVID-19. Produced via immunoSEQ multiplex PCR; TCRdb's table is partial and in-frame only. Of some 200,000 clones in the sample, about nine tenths are singletons; the top ten hold about 5%. Sequencing was done on a sample of peripheral blood. The receptor set was obtained from a woman aged 35 to 49 with acute or convalescent COVID-19. CDR3s include the opening cysteine and the closing phenylalanine or tryptophan. Each record gives: V gene, clone size, J gene, D gene, CDR3 protein, CDR3 DNA. D genes are given only for firm matches. The listing skips clone size in some rows; elsewhere it reads once, few, many or a size class.

v_gene: TRBV5-5; abundance: -; j_gene: TRBJ1-6; d_gene: -; CDR3aa: CASSLDGQRRSSYNSPLHF; CDR3nt: TGTGCCAGCAGCTTAGATGGACAGCGACGAAGCTCCTATAATTCACCCCTCCACTTT
v_gene: TRBV30; abundance: -; j_gene: TRBJ2-5; d_gene: TRBD1; CDR3aa: CAWSGTGAPQETQYF; CDR3nt: TGTGCCTGGAGTGGGACAGGGGCGCCCCAAGAGACCCAGTACTTC
v_gene: TRBV7-9; abundance: -; j_gene: TRBJ1-1; d_gene: -; CDR3aa: CASSLAEISTEAFF; CDR3nt: TGTGCCAGCAGCTTAGCGGAGATCAGCACTGAAGCTTTCTTT
v_gene: TRBV3-1/TRBV3-2; abundance: -; j_gene: TRBJ2-3; d_gene: -; CDR3aa: CASSQVSGHTTDTQYF; CDR3nt: TGTGCCAGCAGCCAAGTATCCGGACACACCACAGATACGCAGTATTTT
v_gene: TRBV2; abundance: -; j_gene: TRBJ1-2; d_gene: -; CDR3aa: CASMGQEVYGYTF; CDR3nt: TGTGCCAGCATGGGGCAAGAAGTCTATGGCTACACCTTC
v_gene: TRBV27; abundance: -; j_gene: TRBJ2-1; d_gene: TRBD2; CDR3aa: CASSPVWGGDNNEQFF; CDR3nt: TGTGCCAGCAGTCCGGTATGGGGGGGGGATAACAATGAGCAGTTCTTC
v_gene: TRBV5-6; abundance: once; j_gene: TRBJ1-2; d_gene: TRBD1; CDR3aa: CASSLASRDRGLANYGYTF; CDR3nt: TGTGCCAGCAGCTTGGCCAGTCGGGACAGGGGGTTAGCTAACTATGGCTACACCTTC
v_gene: TRBV24-1; abundance: -; j_gene: TRBJ2-3; d_gene: TRBD2; CDR3aa: CATSEPGLAGAPSTDTQYF; CDR3nt: TGTGCCACCAGTGAACCGGGACTAGCGGGGGCCCCTAGCACAGATACGCAGTATTTT
v_gene: TRBV11-2; abundance: -; j_gene: TRBJ1-4; d_gene: TRBD1; CDR3aa: CASSFTGGTNEKLFF; CDR3nt: TGTGCCAGCAGCTTCACAGGGGGAACTAATGAAAAACTGTTTTTT
v_gene: TRBV2; abundance: -; j_gene: TRBJ2-5; d_gene: TRBD2; CDR3aa: CASSTKGPRQRGLETQYF; CDR3nt: TGTGCCAGCAGTACTAAGGGCCCCCGTCAGCGGGGTTTAGAGACCCAGTACTTC
v_gene: TRBV3-1/TRBV3-2; abundance: -; j_gene: TRBJ2-5; d_gene: TRBD1; CDR3aa: CASSHLDRDQETQYF; CDR3nt: TGTGCCAGCAGCCACTTGGACAGGGACCAAGAGACCCAGTACTTC
v_gene: TRBV13; abundance: -; j_gene: TRBJ2-3; d_gene: -; CDR3aa: CASSLGAAQRSLRADTQYF; CDR3nt: TGTGCCAGCAGCTTAGGAGCGGCTCAAAGGAGTTTGAGGGCAGATACGCAGTATTTT
v_gene: TRBV27; abundance: once; j_gene: TRBJ2-5; d_gene: TRBD2; CDR3aa: CASSPGTTSLETQYF; CDR3nt: TGTGCCAGCAGCCCCGGGACTACCTCTTTGGAGACCCAGTACTTC
v_gene: TRBV13; abundance: -; j_gene: TRBJ1-6; d_gene: -; CDR3aa: CASSQQGYSPLHF; CDR3nt: TGTGCCAGCAGCCAACAGGGTTATTCACCCCTCCACTTT
v_gene: TRBV18; abundance: -; j_gene: TRBJ1-2; d_gene: -; CDR3aa: CASSPQGLQGYTF; CDR3nt: TGTGCCAGCTCACCACAGGGGCTACAGGGCTACACCTTC
v_gene: TRBV6-4; abundance: -; j_gene: TRBJ2-3; d_gene: TRBD2; CDR3aa: CASSEQAGGTNTQYF; CDR3nt: TGTGCCAGCAGTGAGCAAGCGGGGGGCACGAATACGCAGTATTTT
v_gene: TRBV19; abundance: -; j_gene: TRBJ1-2; d_gene: -; CDR3aa: CASSARRWANYGYTF; CDR3nt: TGTGCCAGTAGTGCCCGGAGGTGGGCTAACTATGGCTACACCTTC
v_gene: TRBV6-1; abundance: -; j_gene: TRBJ2-2; d_gene: TRBD2; CDR3aa: CASSDGLAGNTGELFF; CDR3nt: TGTGCCAGCAGTGATGGACTAGCGGGCAACACCGGGGAGCTGTTTTTT
v_gene: TRBV5-1; abundance: -; j_gene: TRBJ1-1; d_gene: TRBD1; CDR3aa: CASSLRTGIGNTEAFF; CDR3nt: TGCGCCAGCAGCCTGCGGACAGGGATCGGGAACACTGAAGCTTTCTTT
v_gene: TRBV6-5; abundance: -; j_gene: TRBJ1-2; d_gene: TRBD1; CDR3aa: CASSSTTGAYGYTF; CDR3nt: TGTGCCAGCAGTAGTACGACAGGGGCTTATGGCTACACCTTC
v_gene: TRBV4-2; abundance: -; j_gene: TRBJ1-6; d_gene: -; CDR3aa: CASSQGRTVDDSPLHF; CDR3nt: TGTGCCAGCAGCCAAGGTAGGACAGTGGATGATTCACCCCTCCACTTT
v_gene: TRBV7-8; abundance: -; j_gene: TRBJ1-6; d_gene: -; CDR3aa: CASSPLTAPYNSPLHF; CDR3nt: TGTGCCAGCAGCCCCCTGACAGCCCCCTATAATTCACCCCTCCACTTT
v_gene: TRBV11-3; abundance: -; j_gene: TRBJ2-1; d_gene: TRBD1; CDR3aa: CASSPTPDRADEQFF; CDR3nt: TGTGCCAGCAGCCCCACCCCCGACAGGGCGGATGAGCAGTTCTTC
v_gene: TRBV9; abundance: few; j_gene: TRBJ2-2; d_gene: TRBD1; CDR3aa: CASSVVGGGTGELFF; CDR3nt: TGTGCCAGCAGCGTAGTAGGGGGCGGCACCGGGGAGCTGTTTTTT
v_gene: TRBV19; abundance: few; j_gene: TRBJ2-2; d_gene: TRBD1; CDR3aa: CASSIGRVLQGAVTGELFF; CDR3nt: TGTGCCAGTAGTATAGGCCGGGTTCTCCAGGGGGCAGTGACCGGGGAGCTGTTTTTT
v_gene: TRBV25-1; abundance: -; j_gene: TRBJ2-4; d_gene: -; CDR3aa: CASSAEGGRNIQYF; CDR3nt: TGTGCCAGCAGCGCTGAGGGGGGGCGGAACATTCAGTACTTC
v_gene: TRBV9; abundance: -; j_gene: TRBJ1-2; d_gene: TRBD1; CDR3aa: CASSLGQVRGYTF; CDR3nt: TGTGCCAGCAGCCTCGGACAGGTCCGGGGCTACACCTTC
v_gene: TRBV9; abundance: -; j_gene: TRBJ2-2; d_gene: TRBD1; CDR3aa: CASRARDRGQGTGELFF; CDR3nt: TGTGCCAGCAGAGCTAGGGACAGGGGGCAAGGCACCGGGGAGCTGTTTTTT
v_gene: TRBV2; abundance: -; j_gene: TRBJ2-5; d_gene: TRBD2; CDR3aa: CASRESSGGLLQETQYF; CDR3nt: TGTGCCAGCAGAGAATCTAGCGGGGGGCTCCTCCAAGAGACCCAGTACTTC
v_gene: TRBV6-4; abundance: -; j_gene: TRBJ1-2; d_gene: -; CDR3aa: CASSDQGYGYTF; CDR3nt: TGTGCCAGCAGTGATCAGGGGTACGGCTACACCTTC
v_gene: TRBV5-6; abundance: -; j_gene: TRBJ1-3; d_gene: -; CDR3aa: CASSSTLGHVGNTIYF; CDR3nt: TGTGCCAGCAGCTCTACCCTTGGACACGTTGGAAACACCATATATTTT
v_gene: TRBV12-3/TRBV12-4; abundance: -; j_gene: TRBJ1-2; d_gene: -; CDR3aa: CVITRGYRYTF; CDR3nt: TGTGTCATTACCCGGGGGTATCGCTACACCTTC